This is a list of T cell receptor beta chains from one sample in a study of blood T cell repertoires in COVID-19. Sequencing used immunoSEQ multiplex PCR; TCRdb keeps in-frame clones, though not all of them. The sample includes about 210,000 clones, around 91% of them seen just once. Sequenced input: peripheral blood. These receptors came from a woman aged 40 to 55 with acute or convalescent COVID-19. Both conserved end residues are part of each CDR3. D genes are given only for firm matches. Clone size appears in some rows only: once, few, many, or a class for an expanded clone.

>NA|TRBJ1-2|TRBD1|TRBV6-5
CASRLGQGERSRYTF
TGTGCCAGCAGGCTAGGACAGGGCGAGAGGTCGCGCTACACCTTC
>NA|TRBJ2-1|NA|TRBV3-1/TRBV3-2
CASSQDGGGLTYNEQFF
TGTGCCAGCAGCCAAGACGGTGGGGGCCTCACCTACAATGAGCAGTTCTTC
>NA|TRBJ2-5|NA|TRBV29-1
CSVSTELETQYF
TGCAGCGTGTCGACTGAGTTGGAGACCCAGTACTTC
>NA|TRBJ2-1|TRBD2|TRBV7-2
CASSRAGGANEQFF
TGTGCCAGCAGCCGCGCCGGGGGGGCCAATGAGCAGTTCTTC
>NA|TRBJ1-3|NA|TRBV6-2/TRBV6-3
CASSKTPDSGNTIYF
TGTGCCAGCAGTAAAACACCCGACTCTGGAAACACCATATATTTT
>NA|TRBJ1-2|NA|TRBV19
CASSDSYYGYTF
TGTGCCAGTAGTGACAGTTACTATGGCTACACCTTC
>NA|TRBJ2-3|TRBD2|TRBV5-1
CASSLRGGRSTDTQYF
TGCGCCAGCAGCTTGCGGGGGGGCCGTAGCACAGATACGCAGTATTTT
>NA|TRBJ1-1|NA|TRBV20-1
CSASAGSMNTEAFF
TGCAGTGCTAGTGCAGGGTCCATGAACACTGAAGCTTTCTTT
>NA|TRBJ2-3|NA|TRBV29-1
CSAVQVTQYF
TGCAGCGCCGTGCAGGTAACGCAGTATTTT
>NA|TRBJ1-1|NA|TRBV4-1
CASSQGRGYTEAFF
TGCGCCAGCAGCCAAGGACGGGGGTACACTGAAGCTTTCTTT
>NA|TRBJ1-5|NA|TRBV7-2
CASSLSQGSQPQHF
TGTGCCAGCAGCTTAAGTCAGGGGAGTCAGCCCCAGCATTTT
>NA|TRBJ2-3|TRBD2|TRBV5-1
CASSTTSIGTDTQYF
TGCGCCAGCAGCACGACTAGCATTGGCACAGATACGCAGTATTTT
>NA|TRBJ1-6|NA|TRBV27
CASSPHQSGSPLHF
TGTGCCAGCAGTCCTCACCAATCCGGTTCACCCCTCCACTTT
>NA|TRBJ1-5|NA|TRBV6-1
CASSGAYSNQPQHF
TGTGCCAGCAGTGGAGCCTATAGCAATCAGCCCCAGCATTTT
>NA|TRBJ1-1|TRBD1|TRBV3-1/TRBV3-2
CASSPHRGGTEAFF
TGTGCCAGCAGCCCTCACAGGGGAGGTACTGAAGCTTTCTTT
>NA|TRBJ1-1|TRBD1|TRBV19
CASSTGGYTEAFF
TGTGCCAGTAGCACAGGGGGCTACACTGAAGCTTTCTTT
>once|TRBJ2-1|NA|TRBV2
CASSDPTSNYNEQFF
TGTGCCAGCAGCGACCCCACTAGTAATTACAATGAGCAGTTCTTC
>NA|TRBJ1-5|NA|TRBV27
CASSFGLSNQPQHF
TGTGCCAGCAGTTTTGGACTTAGCAATCAGCCCCAGCATTTT
>NA|TRBJ1-2|NA|TRBV21-1
CASSKDGARTEDYGYTF
TGTGCCAGCAGCAAAGATGGTGCCCGAACTGAGGACTATGGCTACACCTTC
>NA|TRBJ1-3|NA|TRBV25-1
CASARSGGNTIYF
TGTGCCAGCGCCAGATCGGGGGGTAACACCATATATTTT
>NA|TRBJ1-5|NA|TRBV29-1
CSVSVSNSNQPQHF
TGCAGCGTCTCAGTCTCAAATAGCAATCAGCCCCAGCATTTT
>NA|TRBJ2-5|TRBD2|TRBV13
CASSFSGGARETQYF
TGTGCCAGCAGCTTTTCGGGGGGGGCAAGAGAGACCCAGTACTTC
>few|TRBJ1-2|NA|TRBV4-2
CASSQDVQINYGYTF
TGTGCCAGCAGCCAAGATGTCCAGATTAACTATGGCTACACCTTC
>NA|TRBJ2-3|NA|TRBV19
CASSIESGIRTDTQYF
TGTGCCAGTAGTATAGAATCCGGTATACGCACAGATACGCAGTATTTT
>NA|TRBJ1-1|NA|TRBV5-1
CASSLAVRAEAFF
TGCGCCAGCAGCTTGGCCGTCAGGGCTGAAGCTTTCTTT
>NA|TRBJ1-5|NA|TRBV7-9
CASSGHRDRNQPQHF
TGTGCCAGCAGCGGCCACAGGGACCGAAATCAGCCCCAGCATTTT
>NA|TRBJ1-2|TRBD1|TRBV10-3
CAISEIGQGGGYTF
TGTGCCATCAGTGAGATAGGACAGGGGGGTGGCTACACCTTC
>NA|TRBJ1-1|NA|TRBV24-1
CATSWGGNTEAFF
TGTGCCACCAGTTGGGGCGGGAACACTGAAGCTTTCTTT
>once|TRBJ2-3|NA|TRBV24-1
CATSDRRTDGTDTQYF
TGTGCCACCAGTGATCGCCGGACAGATGGGACAGATACGCAGTATTTT
>NA|TRBJ2-2|NA|TRBV7-9
CASSLATGWTGELFF
TGTGCCAGCAGCTTAGCGACAGGTTGGACCGGGGAGCTGTTTTTT
>NA|TRBJ2-5|TRBD2|TRBV20-1
CSASHTRLAGGRETQYF
TGCAGTGCTAGTCACACAAGGCTAGCGGGGGGCAGAGAGACCCAGTACTTC
>NA|TRBJ2-5|TRBD2|TRBV3-1/TRBV3-2
CASSPRSSGQARATQYF
TGTGCCAGCAGCCCAAGGTCTAGCGGGCAGGCCCGGGCGACCCAGTACTTC
>NA|TRBJ2-2|NA|TRBV7-7
CASSRNTGELFF
TGTGCCAGCAGTCGTAACACCGGGGAGCTGTTTTTT
>NA|TRBJ1-1|TRBD1|TRBV10-3
CASLQGANTEAFF
TGTGCCAGCCTCCAGGGGGCGAACACTGAAGCTTTCTTT
>NA|TRBJ2-5|TRBD2|TRBV5-1
CASSSSSGGPQETQYF
TGCGCCAGCAGCTCCTCTAGCGGGGGGCCGCAAGAGACCCAGTACTTC
>NA|TRBJ2-1|TRBD2|TRBV7-2
CASSLLRTSGGYNNEQFF
TGTGCCAGCAGCTTATTGAGGACTAGCGGGGGATACAACAATGAGCAGTTCTTC
>NA|TRBJ2-5|NA|TRBV11-1
CASSPAEGTETQYF
TGTGCCAGCAGCCCAGCGGAGGGGACGGAGACCCAGTACTTC
>NA|TRBJ2-2|NA|TRBV11-2
CASSATGTGELFF
TGTGCCAGCAGCGCAACAGGGACCGGGGAGCTGTTTTTT
>once|TRBJ1-4|NA|TRBV6-5
CASLKTGNEKLFF
TGTGCCAGCCTAAAAACAGGGAATGAAAAACTGTTTTTT
>NA|TRBJ2-3|TRBD2|TRBV2
CASIGLAGDPTDTQYF
TGTGCCAGCATTGGACTAGCGGGGGACCCCACAGATACGCAGTATTTT
>NA|TRBJ2-3|NA|TRBV5-4
CASSPMTRRTGDTQYF
TGTGCCAGCAGCCCCATGACACGCAGAACAGGGGATACGCAGTATTTT
>NA|TRBJ1-2|NA|TRBV18
CASSPMRVGTGNYGYTF
TGTGCCAGCTCACCAATGAGGGTCGGCACGGGTAACTATGGCTACACCTTC
>NA|TRBJ2-2|NA|TRBV4-1
CASSTGQGRLTGELFF
TGCGCCAGCAGCACCGGGCAGGGAAGGTTGACCGGGGAGCTGTTTTTT
>NA|TRBJ2-2|NA|TRBV9
CASSAPGAEKDTGELFF
TGTGCCAGCAGCGCCCCGGGAGCGGAAAAGGACACCGGGGAGCTGTTTTTT
>NA|TRBJ2-3|TRBD2|TRBV3-1/TRBV3-2
CASSQDVSGVRATDTQYF
TGTGCCAGCAGCCAAGATGTTAGCGGGGTTAGGGCCACAGATACGCAGTATTTT
>NA|TRBJ2-3|TRBD2|TRBV5-4
CASSLWRGGGGASDTQYF
TGTGCCAGCAGCTTGTGGCGCGGGGGCGGGGGGGCGTCAGATACGCAGTATTTT
>NA|TRBJ2-2|NA|TRBV2
CASSEAHYTAEAGELFF
TGTGCCAGCAGTGAAGCCCATTACACCGCGGAAGCCGGGGAGCTGTTTTTT
>once|TRBJ2-2|NA|TRBV21-1
CASSKTPDRGRRTGELFF
TGTGCCAGCAGCAAAACCCCGGACAGGGGGCGCCGCACCGGGGAGCTGTTTTTT
>NA|TRBJ1-6|NA|TRBV5-1
CASSPAPGLSYNSPLHF
TGCGCCAGCAGCCCAGCCCCAGGGCTCTCCTATAATTCACCCCTCCACTTT
>NA|TRBJ2-1|NA|TRBV2
CASTGGRSSYNEQFF
TGTGCCAGCACCGGGGGTCGGAGCTCCTACAATGAGCAGTTCTTC
>NA|TRBJ2-5|NA|TRBV29-1
CSVGGGGRGETQYF
TGCAGCGTTGGAGGAGGGGGGAGGGGAGAGACCCAGTACTTC
>NA|TRBJ1-4|NA|TRBV29-1
CSVSDSATNEKLFF
TGCAGCGTTTCGGACAGTGCAACTAATGAAAAACTGTTTTTT